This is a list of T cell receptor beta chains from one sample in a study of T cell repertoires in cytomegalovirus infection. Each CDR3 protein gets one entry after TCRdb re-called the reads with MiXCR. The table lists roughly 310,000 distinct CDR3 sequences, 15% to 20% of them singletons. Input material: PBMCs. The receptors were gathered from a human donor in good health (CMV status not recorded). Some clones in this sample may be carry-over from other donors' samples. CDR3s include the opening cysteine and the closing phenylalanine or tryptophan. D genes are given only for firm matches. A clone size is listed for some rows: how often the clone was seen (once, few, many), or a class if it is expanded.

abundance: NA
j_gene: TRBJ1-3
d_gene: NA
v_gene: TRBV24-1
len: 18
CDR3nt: TGTGCCTCGAACGGGCTAAGAACTGACTCCAGAGGAGGAAACACCATATATTTT
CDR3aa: CASNGLRTDSRGGNTIYF

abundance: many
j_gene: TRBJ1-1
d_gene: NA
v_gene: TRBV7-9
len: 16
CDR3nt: TGTGCCAGCAGCTTAGTGGCGCAGGGACCTCGAACTGAAGCTTTCTTT
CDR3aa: CASSLVAQGPRTEAFF

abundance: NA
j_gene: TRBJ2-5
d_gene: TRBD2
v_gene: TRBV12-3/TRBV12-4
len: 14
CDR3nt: TGTGCCAGCAGTACCAGCGGGGGGGCCAAGACCCAGTACTTC
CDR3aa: CASSTSGGAKTQYF

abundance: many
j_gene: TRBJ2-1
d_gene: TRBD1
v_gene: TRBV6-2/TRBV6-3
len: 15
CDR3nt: TGTGCCAGCAGCTTTGGACAGGGAGCCTACAATGAGCAGTTCTTC
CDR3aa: CASSFGQGAYNEQFF

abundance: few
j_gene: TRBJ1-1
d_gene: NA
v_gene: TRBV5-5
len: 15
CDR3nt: TGTGCCAGCAGCCCCGGGACGGGCTGGGGCACTGAAGCTTTCTTT
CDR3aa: CASSPGTGWGTEAFF

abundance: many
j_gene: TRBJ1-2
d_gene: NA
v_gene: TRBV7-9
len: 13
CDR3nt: TGTGCCAGCAGCTTACCTGGGGGCGATGGCTACACCTTC
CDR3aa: CASSLPGGDGYTF

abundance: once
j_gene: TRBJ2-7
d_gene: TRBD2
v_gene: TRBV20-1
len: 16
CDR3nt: TGCAGTGCTAGTGGGTCCGGGAGGGGGAGGATCTACGAGCAGTACTTC
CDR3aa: CSASGSGRGRIYEQYF

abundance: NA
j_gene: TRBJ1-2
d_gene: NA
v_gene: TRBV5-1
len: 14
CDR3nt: TGCGCCAGCAGCTTGGACATTTGGGAGTATGGCTACACCTTC
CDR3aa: CASSLDIWEYGYTF

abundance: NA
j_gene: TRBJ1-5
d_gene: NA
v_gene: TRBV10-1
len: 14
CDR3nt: TGCGCCAACGGGACCGCCAAGCTGAATCAGCCCCAGCATTTT
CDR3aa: CANGTAKLNQPQHF

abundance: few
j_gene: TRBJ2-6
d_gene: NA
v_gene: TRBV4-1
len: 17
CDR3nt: TGCGCCAGCAGCCAAACGACTCAGGGGACTGGGGCCAACGTCCTGACTTTC
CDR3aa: CASSQTTQGTGANVLTF

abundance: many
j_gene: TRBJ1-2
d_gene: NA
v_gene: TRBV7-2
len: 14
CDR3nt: TGTGCCAGCAGGATACAGGAACTTAACTATGGCTACACCTTC
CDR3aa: CASRIQELNYGYTF

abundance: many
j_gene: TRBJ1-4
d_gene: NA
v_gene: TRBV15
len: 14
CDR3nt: TGTGCCACCAGCAGAGACAGAGCGAATGAAAAACTGTTTTTT
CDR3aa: CATSRDRANEKLFF

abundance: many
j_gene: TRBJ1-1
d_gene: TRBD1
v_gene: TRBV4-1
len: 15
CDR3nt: TGCGCCAGCAGTTCACAGGGGCGCGGAAACACTGAAGCTTTCTTT
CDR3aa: CASSSQGRGNTEAFF

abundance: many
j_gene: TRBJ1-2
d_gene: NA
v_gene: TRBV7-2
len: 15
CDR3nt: TGTGCCAGCAGCTTAGCGCAGGGGTGGGACTATGGCTACACCTTC
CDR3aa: CASSLAQGWDYGYTF

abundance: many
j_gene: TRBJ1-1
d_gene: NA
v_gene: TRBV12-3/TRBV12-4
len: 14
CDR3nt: TGTGCCAGCACCCCTCAAATGGGTGCCACTGAAGCTTTCTTT
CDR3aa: CASTPQMGATEAFF

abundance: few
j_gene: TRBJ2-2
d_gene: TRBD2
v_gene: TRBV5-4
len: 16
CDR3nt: TGTGCCAGCAGGGAGACTAGCGGGGGATACACCGGGGAGCTGTTTTTT
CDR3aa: CASRETSGGYTGELFF

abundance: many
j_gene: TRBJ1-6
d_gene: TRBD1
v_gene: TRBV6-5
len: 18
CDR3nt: TGTGCCAGCAGTACGGTTGGACCCGGACAGGCGCTGAATTCACCCCTCCACTTT
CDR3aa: CASSTVGPGQALNSPLHF

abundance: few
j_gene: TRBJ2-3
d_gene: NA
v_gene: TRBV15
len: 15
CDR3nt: TGTGCCACCAGCAATGGGGTCCTAAGCACAGATACGCAGTATTTT
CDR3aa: CATSNGVLSTDTQYF

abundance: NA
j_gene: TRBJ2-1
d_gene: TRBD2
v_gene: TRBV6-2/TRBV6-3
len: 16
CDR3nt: TGTGCCAGCAGTAACCGAGCGGGGGCTTCCTACAATGAGCAGTTCTTC
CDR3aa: CASSNRAGASYNEQFF

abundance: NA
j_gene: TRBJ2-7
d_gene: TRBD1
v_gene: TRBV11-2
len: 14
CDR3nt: TGTGCCAGCAGCCCGGGTGGGGCAGGGGGCAAGCAGTACTTC
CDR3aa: CASSPGGAGGKQYF

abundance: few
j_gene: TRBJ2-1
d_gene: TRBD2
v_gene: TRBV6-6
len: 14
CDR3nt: TGTGCCAGCATCGAGGGACTAGCGAGAGATGAGCAGTTCTTC
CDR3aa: CASIEGLARDEQFF

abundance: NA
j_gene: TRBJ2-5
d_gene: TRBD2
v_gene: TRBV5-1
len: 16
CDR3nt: TGCGCCAGCAGCTTGCCTAGCGGGGGGGCGAAAGAGACCCAGTACTTC
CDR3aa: CASSLPSGGAKETQYF

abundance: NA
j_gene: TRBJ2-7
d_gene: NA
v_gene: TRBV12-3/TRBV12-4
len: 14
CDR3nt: TGTGCCAGCAGTTTTCACACACTCTCCTACGAGCAGTACTTC
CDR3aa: CASSFHTLSYEQYF

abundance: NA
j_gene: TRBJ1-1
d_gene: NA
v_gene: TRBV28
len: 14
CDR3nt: TGTGCCAGCTCCGAGCAGGGTGGGGTCACTGAAGCTTTCTTT
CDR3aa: CASSEQGGVTEAFF

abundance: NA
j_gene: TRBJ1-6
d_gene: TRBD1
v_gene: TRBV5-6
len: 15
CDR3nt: TGTGCCAGCAGCTTGAGGGGACAGCTTAATTCACCCCTCCACTTT
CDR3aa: CASSLRGQLNSPLHF

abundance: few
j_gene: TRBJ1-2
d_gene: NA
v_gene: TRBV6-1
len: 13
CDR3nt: TGTGCCAGCAGTGAAATGTTATTTTATGGCTACACCTTC
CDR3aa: CASSEMLFYGYTF

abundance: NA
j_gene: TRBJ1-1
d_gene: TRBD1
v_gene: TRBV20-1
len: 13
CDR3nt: TGCAGTGCCCTCTACAGGGGGAGCACTGAAGCTTTCTTT
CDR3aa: CSALYRGSTEAFF

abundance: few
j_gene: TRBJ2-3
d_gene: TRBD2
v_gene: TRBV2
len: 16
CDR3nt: TGTGCCAGCAGTGACCAGGGTGGGGGGGGCACAGATACGCAGTATTTT
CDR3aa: CASSDQGGGGTDTQYF

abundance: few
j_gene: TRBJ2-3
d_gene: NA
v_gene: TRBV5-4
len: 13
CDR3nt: TGTGCCAGCAGGTGGACTAGCACAGATACGCAGTATTTT
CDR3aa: CASRWTSTDTQYF

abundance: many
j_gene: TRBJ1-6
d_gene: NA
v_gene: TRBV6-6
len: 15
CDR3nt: TGTGCCAGCAGTTATGGAGAGGGCGAGGGTTCACCCCTCCACTTT
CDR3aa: CASSYGEGEGSPLHF

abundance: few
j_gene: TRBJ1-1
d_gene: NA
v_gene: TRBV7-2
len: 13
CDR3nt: TGTGCCAGCAGCTTAGTACCCGTTAATGAAGCTTTCTTT
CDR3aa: CASSLVPVNEAFF

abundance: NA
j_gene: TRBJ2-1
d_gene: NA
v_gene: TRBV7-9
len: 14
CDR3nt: TGTGCCAGCAGCTTACAGGGAGGAGGCGATGAGCAGTTCTTC
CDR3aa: CASSLQGGGDEQFF

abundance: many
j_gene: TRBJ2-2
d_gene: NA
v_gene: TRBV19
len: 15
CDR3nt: TGTGCCAGTAGTAAACAGGGAACCTACACCGGGGAGCTGTTTTTT
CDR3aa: CASSKQGTYTGELFF

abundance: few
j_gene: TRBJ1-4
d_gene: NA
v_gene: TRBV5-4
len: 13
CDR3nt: TGTGCCAGCAGCGGTGAACTCGGACAGAAACTGTTTTTT
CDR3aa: CASSGELGQKLFF

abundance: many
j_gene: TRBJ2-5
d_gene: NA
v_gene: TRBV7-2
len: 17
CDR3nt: TGTGCCAGCCCAAAAGGCCCGCCGCTGGGGCACCAAGAGACCCAGTACTTC
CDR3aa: CASPKGPPLGHQETQYF

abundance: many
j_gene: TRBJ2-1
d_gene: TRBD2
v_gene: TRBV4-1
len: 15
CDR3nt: TGCGCCAGCAGCCAACAAGCGGGGACCTACAATGAGCAGTTCTTC
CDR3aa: CASSQQAGTYNEQFF

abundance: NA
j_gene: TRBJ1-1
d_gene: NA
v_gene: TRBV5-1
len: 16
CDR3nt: TGCGCCAGCAGCTCAGGACAGACAGTCATGAACACTGAAGCTTTCTTT
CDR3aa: CASSSGQTVMNTEAFF

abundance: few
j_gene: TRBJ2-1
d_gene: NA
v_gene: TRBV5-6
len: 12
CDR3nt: TGTGCCAGCACGAAGGGTTACAATGAGCAGTTCTTC
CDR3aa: CASTKGYNEQFF

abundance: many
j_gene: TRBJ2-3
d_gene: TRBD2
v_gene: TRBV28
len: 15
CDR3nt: TGTGCCGGGAGCGGGGGCCCCGCTAGCACAGATACGCAGTATTTT
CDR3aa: CAGSGGPASTDTQYF

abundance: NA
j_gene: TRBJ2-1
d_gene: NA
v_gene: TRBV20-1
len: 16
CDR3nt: TGCAGTGCTAGAGATCTAGCCAGGGAGGAGTTTGGTGAGCAGTTCTTC
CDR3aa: CSARDLAREEFGEQFF

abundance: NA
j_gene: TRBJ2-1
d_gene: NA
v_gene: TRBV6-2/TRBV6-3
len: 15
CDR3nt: TGTGCCAGCAGTCGGATGGGGGTTTCCAGCAATGAGCAGTTCTTC
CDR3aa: CASSRMGVSSNEQFF

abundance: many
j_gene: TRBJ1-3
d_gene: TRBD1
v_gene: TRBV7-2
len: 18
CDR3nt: TGTGCCAGCAGCTTAGTCGAGAATCCCGGGACAGCTGGAAACACCATATATTTT
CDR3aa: CASSLVENPGTAGNTIYF

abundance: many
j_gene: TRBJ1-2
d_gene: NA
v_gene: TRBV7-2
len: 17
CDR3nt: TGTGCCAGCAGCTTGAATAATAGCCCTCGACGTGGGTATGGCTACACCTTC
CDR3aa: CASSLNNSPRRGYGYTF

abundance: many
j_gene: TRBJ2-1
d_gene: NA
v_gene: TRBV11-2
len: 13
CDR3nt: TGTGCCAGCAGCTTGTCTACAGACAATGAGCAGTTCTTC
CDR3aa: CASSLSTDNEQFF